This record covers a single TCR beta chain. For every donor, one blood sample of approximately 2.3 ml was drawn. Incorporation of UMIs carrying a 6-nucleotide sample barcode was performed by template switching. Amplification of TCRalpha and TCRbeta cDNA involved two nested PCRs that ran for 16 and 9 cycles. TCRdb reprocessed the 5' RACE reads and reports one entry per CDR3 protein, with no DNA. The data include roughly 100,000 distinct CDR3 sequences; the top ten clones carry around 1.9%. This record comes from a study of monozygotic twins with inflammatory bowel disease. The germline V gene has CDR1 SEHNR and CDR2 FQNEAQ (reference sequence). The CDR3 contains 12 residues.

Source material: blood. This rearrangement joins TRBV7-9 to TRBJ2-2. The TCR was taken from a human donor with ulcerative colitis or Crohn's disease, or a healthy co-twin of an affected twin (not recorded which). The CDR3 loop reads CASSFRDGELFF.